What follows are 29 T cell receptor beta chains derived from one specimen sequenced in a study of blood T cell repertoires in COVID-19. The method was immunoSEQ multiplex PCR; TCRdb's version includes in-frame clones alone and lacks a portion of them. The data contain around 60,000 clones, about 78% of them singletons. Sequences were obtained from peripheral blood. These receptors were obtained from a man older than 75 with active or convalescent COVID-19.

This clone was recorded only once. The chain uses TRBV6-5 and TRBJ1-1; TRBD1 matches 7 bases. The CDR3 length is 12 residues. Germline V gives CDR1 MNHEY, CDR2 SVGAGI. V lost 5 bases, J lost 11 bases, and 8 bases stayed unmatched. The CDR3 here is CASSRDSMRAFF. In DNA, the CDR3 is TGTGCCAGCAGTCGGGACAGTATGAGGGCTTTCTTT.

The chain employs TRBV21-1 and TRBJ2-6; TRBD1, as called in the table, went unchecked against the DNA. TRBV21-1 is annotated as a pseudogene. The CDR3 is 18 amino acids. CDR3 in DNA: TGTGCCAGCAGCATGCAAAGGGACAGGGAAACTGGGGCCAACGTCCTGACTTTC. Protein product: CASSMQRDRETGANVLTF.

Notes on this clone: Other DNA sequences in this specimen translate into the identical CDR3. The CDR3 sequence: CASSRGTGEETQYF. The CDR3 DNA follows: TGCGCCAGCAGCCGAGGGACAGGGGAAGAGACCCAGTACTTC. The chain is built from TRBV4-1 and TRBJ2-5; 10 positions agree with TRBD1. This CDR3 is 14 amino acids long. V lost 4 bases and J lost 3; bases outside the gene matches: 2. CDR1 MGHRA and CDR2 YSYEKL come from the germline V gene.

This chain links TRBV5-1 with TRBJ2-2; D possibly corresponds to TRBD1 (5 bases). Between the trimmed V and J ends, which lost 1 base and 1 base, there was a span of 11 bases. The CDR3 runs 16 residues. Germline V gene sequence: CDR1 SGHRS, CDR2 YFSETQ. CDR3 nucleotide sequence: TGCGCCAGCAGCTTGAGAGTGGGGCGGAACACCGGGGAGCTGTTTTTT. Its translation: CASSLRVGRNTGELFF.

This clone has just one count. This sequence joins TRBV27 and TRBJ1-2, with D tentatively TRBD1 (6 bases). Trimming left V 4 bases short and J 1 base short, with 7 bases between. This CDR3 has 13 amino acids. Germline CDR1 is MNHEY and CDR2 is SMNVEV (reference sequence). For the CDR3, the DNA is TGTGCCAGCAGTTGGGGGCATAACTATGGCTACACCTTC. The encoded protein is CASSWGHNYGYTF.

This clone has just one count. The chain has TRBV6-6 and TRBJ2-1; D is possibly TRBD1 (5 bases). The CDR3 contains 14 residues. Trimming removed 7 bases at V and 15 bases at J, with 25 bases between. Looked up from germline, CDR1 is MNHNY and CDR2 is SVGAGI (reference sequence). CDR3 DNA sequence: TGTGCCAGCACCGAGACAGATTCCTACCCCCCACCGTTCTTC. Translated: CASTETDSYPPPFF.

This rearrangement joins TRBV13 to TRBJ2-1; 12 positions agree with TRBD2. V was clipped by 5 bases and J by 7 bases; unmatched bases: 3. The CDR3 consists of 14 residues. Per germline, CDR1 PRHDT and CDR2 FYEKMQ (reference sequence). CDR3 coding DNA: TGTGCCAGCAGCCTAGCGGGGGGGCTTAATGAGCAGTTCTTC. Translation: CASSLAGGLNEQFF.

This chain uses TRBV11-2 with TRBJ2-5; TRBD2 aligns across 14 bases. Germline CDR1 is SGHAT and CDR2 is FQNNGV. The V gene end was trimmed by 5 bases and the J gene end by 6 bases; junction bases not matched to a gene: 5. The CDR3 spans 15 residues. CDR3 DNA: TGTGCCAGCAGCCCCGGACTAGCGGGAGGAAAGACCCAGTACTTC. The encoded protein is CASSPGLAGGKTQYF.

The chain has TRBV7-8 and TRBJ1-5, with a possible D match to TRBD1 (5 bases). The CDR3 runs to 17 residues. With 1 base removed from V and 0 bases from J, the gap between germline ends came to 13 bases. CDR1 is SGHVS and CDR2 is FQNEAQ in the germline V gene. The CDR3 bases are TGTGCCAGCAGCTTAGAGGGAGGGGTGGTTAGCAATCAGCCCCAGCATTTT. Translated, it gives CASSLEGGVVSNQPQHF.

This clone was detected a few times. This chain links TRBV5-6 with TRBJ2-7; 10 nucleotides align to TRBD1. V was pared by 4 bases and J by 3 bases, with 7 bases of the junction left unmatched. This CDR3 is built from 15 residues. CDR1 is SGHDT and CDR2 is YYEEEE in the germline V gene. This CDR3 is CASSGTGQGFYEQYF. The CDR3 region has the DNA TGTGCCAGCAGCGGGACGGGACAGGGGTTCTACGAGCAGTACTTC.

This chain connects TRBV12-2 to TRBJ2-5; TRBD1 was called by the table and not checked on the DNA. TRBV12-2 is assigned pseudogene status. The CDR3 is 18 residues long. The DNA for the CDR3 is TGTGCAAGTCGCTTCATTCGGGACAGACCGAACCCTCAAGAGACCCAGTACTTC. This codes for CASRFIRDRPNPQETQYF.

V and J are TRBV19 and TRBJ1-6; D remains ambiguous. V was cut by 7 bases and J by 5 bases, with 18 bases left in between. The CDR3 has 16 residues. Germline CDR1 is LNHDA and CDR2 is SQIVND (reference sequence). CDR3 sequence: CASTEAGPYDNSPLHF. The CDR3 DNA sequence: TGTGCCAGTACCGAAGCCGGTCCCTACGATAATTCACCCCTCCACTTT. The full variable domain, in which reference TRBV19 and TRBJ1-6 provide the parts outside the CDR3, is DGGITQSPKYLFRKEGQNVTLSCEQNLNHDAMYWYRQDPGQGLRLIYYSQIVNDFQKGDIAEGYSVSREKKESFPLTVTSAQKNPTAFYLCASTEAGPYDNSPLHFGNGTRLTVT.

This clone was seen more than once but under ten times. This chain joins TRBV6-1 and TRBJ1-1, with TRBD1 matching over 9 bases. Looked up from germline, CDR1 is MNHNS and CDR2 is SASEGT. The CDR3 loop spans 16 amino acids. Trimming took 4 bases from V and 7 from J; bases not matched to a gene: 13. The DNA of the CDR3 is TGTGCCAGCAGTGCGACCGGGACAGGGAGGGGCGATGAAGCTTTCTTT. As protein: CASSATGTGRGDEAFF.

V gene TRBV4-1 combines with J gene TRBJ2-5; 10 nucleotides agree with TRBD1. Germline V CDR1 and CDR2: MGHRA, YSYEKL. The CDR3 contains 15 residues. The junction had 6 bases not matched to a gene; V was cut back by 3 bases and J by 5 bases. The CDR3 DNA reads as TGCGCCAGCAGCCAGGTCGACAGGGGGCGGGAGACCCAGTACTTC. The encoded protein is CASSQVDRGRETQYF.

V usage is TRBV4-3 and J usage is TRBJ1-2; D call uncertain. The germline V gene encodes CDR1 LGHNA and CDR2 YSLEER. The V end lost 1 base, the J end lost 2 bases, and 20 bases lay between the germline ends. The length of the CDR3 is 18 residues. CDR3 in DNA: TGCGCCAGCAGCCAAGGTTGGCCCCCAGGAGGGTTGAACTATGGCTACACCTTC. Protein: CASSQGWPPGGLNYGYTF.

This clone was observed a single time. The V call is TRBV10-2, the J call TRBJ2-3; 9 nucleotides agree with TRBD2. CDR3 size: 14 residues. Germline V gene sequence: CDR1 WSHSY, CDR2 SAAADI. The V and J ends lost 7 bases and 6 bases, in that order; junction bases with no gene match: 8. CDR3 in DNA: TGCGCCAGCAAGGTAGCGGGGGTCTCGGATACGCAGTATTTT. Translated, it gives CASKVAGVSDTQYF.

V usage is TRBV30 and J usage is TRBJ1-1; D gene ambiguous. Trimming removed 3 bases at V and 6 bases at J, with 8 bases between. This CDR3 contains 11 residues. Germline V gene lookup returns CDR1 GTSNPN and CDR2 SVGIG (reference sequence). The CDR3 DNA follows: TGTGCCTGGAGCCGGGTGGCTGAAGCTTTCTTT. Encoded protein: CAWSRVAEAFF.

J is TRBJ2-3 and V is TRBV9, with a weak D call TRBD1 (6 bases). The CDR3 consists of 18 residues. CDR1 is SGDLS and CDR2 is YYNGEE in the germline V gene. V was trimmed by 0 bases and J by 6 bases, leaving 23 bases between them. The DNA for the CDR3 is TGTGCCAGCAGCGTAGAGGGGGACGGGCGGCTAGCAACCGATACGCAGTATTTT. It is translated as CASSVEGDGRLATDTQYF.

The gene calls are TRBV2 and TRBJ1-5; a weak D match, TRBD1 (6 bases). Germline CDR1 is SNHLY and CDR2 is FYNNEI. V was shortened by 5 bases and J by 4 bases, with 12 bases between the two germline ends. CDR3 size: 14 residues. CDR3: CASSKGDTNQPQHF. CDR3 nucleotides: TGTGCCAGCAGTAAGGGGGACACAAATCAGCCCCAGCATTTT.

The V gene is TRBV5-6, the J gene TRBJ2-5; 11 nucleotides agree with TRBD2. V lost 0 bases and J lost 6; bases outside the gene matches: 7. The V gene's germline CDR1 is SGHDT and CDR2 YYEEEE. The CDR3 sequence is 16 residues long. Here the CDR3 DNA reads TGTGCCAGCAGCTTGGAAACTAGCGGGAGTAGGAAGACCCAGTACTTC. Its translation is CASSLETSGSRKTQYF.

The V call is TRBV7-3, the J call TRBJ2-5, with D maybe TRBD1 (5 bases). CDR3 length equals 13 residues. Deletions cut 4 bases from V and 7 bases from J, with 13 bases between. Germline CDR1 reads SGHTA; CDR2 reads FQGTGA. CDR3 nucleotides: TGTGCCAGCAGCTACGACAGTCCTGGGACCCAGTACTTC. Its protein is CASSYDSPGTQYF.

The CDR3, as DNA: TGTGCCAGCAGTTCCTCTCTGGATAGCGGACTGAATGAGCAGTTCTTC. It is translated as CASSSSLDSGLNEQFF. The chain combines TRBV27 with TRBJ2-1; a possible D gene is TRBD2 (6 bases). The length of the CDR3 is 16 residues. Germline V gene lookup returns CDR1 MNHEY and CDR2 SMNVEV (reference sequence). Trimming removed 4 bases at V and 7 bases at J, with 20 bases between.

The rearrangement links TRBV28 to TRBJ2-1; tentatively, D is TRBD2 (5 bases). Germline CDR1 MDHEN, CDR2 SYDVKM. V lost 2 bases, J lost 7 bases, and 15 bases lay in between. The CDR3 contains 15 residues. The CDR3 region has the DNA TGTGCCAGCAGTTTAGGTCCCGGCGGAGGAAATGAGCAGTTCTTC. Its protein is CASSLGPGGGNEQFF.

The CDR3 coding sequence is TGTGCCAGCAGCTTGGGGCTAGCGGTTACCTCCTACGAGCAGTACTTC. Protein: CASSLGLAVTSYEQYF. The genes are TRBV5-4 and TRBJ2-7, with 7 nucleotides matching TRBD2. V was pared by 0 bases and J by 0 bases, with 6 bases of the junction left unmatched. The germline V gene has CDR1 SGHNT and CDR2 YYREEE (reference sequence). CDR3 size: 16 residues.

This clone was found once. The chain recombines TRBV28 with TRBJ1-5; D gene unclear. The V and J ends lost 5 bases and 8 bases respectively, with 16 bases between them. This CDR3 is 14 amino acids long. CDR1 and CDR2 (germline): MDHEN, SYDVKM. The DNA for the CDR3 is TGTGCCAGCAGTCTGGGGAGGAGGAGGGAGCCCCAGCATTTT. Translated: CASSLGRRREPQHF. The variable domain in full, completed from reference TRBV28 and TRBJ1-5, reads DVKVTQSSRYLVKRTGEKVFLECVQDMDHENMFWYRQDPGLGLRLIYFSYDVKMKEKGDIPEGYSVSREKKERFSLILESASTNQTSMYLCASSLGRRREPQHFGDGTRLSIL.

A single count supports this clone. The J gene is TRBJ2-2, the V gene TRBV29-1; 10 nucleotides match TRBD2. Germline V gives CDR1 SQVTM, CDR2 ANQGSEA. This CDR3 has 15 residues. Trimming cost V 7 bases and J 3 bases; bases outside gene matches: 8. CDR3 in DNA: TGCAGCGGGGGGACTAGCGCTGGGGACACCGGGGAGCTGTTTTTT. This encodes CSGGTSAGDTGELFF.

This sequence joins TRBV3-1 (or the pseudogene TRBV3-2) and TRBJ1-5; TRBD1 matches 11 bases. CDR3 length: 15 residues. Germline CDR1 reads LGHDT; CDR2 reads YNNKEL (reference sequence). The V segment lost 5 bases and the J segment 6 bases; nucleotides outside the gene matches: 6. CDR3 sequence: CASSGGTGGAQPQHF. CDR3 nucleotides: TGTGCCAGCAGCGGCGGGACAGGGGGGGCTCAGCCCCAGCATTTT.

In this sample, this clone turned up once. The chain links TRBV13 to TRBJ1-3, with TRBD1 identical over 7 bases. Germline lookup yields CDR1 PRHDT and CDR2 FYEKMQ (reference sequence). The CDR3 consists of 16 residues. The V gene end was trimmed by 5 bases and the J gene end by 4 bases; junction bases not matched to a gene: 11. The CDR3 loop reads CASSRQEGAGGNTIYF. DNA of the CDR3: TGTGCCAGCAGCCGGCAGGAGGGGGCGGGCGGAAACACCATATATTTT.

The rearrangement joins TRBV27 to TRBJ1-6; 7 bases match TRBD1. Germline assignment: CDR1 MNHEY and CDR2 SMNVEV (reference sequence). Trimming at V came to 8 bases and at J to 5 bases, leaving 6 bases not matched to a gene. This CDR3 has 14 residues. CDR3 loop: CASGLTGNNSPLHF. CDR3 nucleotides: TGTGCCAGCGGCCTGACAGGGAATAATTCACCCCTCCACTTT.